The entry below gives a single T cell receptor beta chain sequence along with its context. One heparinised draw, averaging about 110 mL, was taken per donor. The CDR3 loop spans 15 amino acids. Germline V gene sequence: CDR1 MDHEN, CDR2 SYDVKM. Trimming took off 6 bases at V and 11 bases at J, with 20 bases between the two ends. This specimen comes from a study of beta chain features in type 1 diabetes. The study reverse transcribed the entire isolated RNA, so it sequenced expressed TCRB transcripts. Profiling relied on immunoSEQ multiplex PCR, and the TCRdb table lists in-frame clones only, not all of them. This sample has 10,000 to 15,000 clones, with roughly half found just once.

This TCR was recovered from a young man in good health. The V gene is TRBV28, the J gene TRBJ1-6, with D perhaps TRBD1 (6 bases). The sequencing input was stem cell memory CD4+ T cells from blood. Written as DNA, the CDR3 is TGTGCCAGCAGCCGCCAAACAGGGTTCAGCCCACCCCTCCACTTT. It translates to CASSRQTGFSPPLHF.